The 6 T cell receptor beta chains given below trace back to one sample, sequenced in a study of identical twins. TCRdb fed the 5' RACE reads into MiXCR, producing one record per CDR3 protein. The sample holds a few hundred thousand distinct CDR3 sequences, roughly 10% seen once. A further study also used this sample, focusing on yellow fever vaccine responses in identical twins.

Sequenced input: CD8+ T cells sorted from blood. These receptors all stem from a young woman in good health.

The table lists this clonotype with a few counts. The V and J genes are TRBV4-2 and TRBJ2-1; TRBD1 matches at 7 bases. The CDR3 runs to 17 residues. V shed 3 bases, J shed 4 bases, and the junction held 12 bases outside the gene matches. Germline loops: CDR1 LGHNA, CDR2 YNFKEQ. CDR3 loop: CASSQFRGPKNYNEQFF. The CDR3 nucleotides are TGTGCCAGCAGCCAGTTTAGGGGGCCAAAGAATTACAATGAGCAGTTCTTC.

The sample holds a few counts of this clonotype. The J gene is TRBJ2-1, the V gene TRBV30; D unresolved. This CDR3 has 11 amino acids. Trimming removed 0 bases at V and 10 bases at J, with 7 bases between. CDR1 is GTSNPN, CDR2 SVGIG, per germline (reference sequence). CDR3 region: CAWSVPAEQFF. The CDR3 region has the DNA TGTGCCTGGAGTGTACCGGCAGAGCAGTTCTTC.

This clonotype was seen many times. The rearrangement links TRBV14 to TRBJ2-1, with 12 bases that match TRBD2. CDR3 length: 16 amino acids. V trimming: 5 bases; J trimming: 5 bases; junction bases outside the gene matches: 7. Germline values: CDR1 SGHDN, CDR2 FVKESK. The CDR3 region is CASSAGLAGNDNEQFF. CDR3 nucleotides: TGTGCCAGCAGCGCTGGACTAGCGGGGAACGACAATGAGCAGTTCTTC.

This clonotype was picked up many times. This chain joins TRBV4-3 and TRBJ1-2, with 11 bases aligning to TRBD1. The CDR3 covers 19 residues. V trimming: 0 bases; J trimming: 4 bases; junction bases outside the gene matches: 13. CDR1 and CDR2 (germline): LGHNA, YSLEER. The CDR3 protein is CASSQDRGQGGFLVYGYTF. The DNA of the CDR3 is TGCGCCAGCAGCCAAGATCGGGGACAGGGGGGATTTCTTGTCTATGGCTACACCTTC.

The chain has TRBV4-3 and TRBJ1-2; the D is unclear. V was clipped by 1 base and J by 8 bases, with 11 bases between them. Germline V gene sequence: CDR1 LGHNA, CDR2 YSLEER. The CDR3 totals 13 residues. CDR3 nucleotides: TGCGCCAGCAGCCAAGGGGGAGGGCACGGCTACACCTTC. This sequence encodes CASSQGGGHGYTF.

Many counts were recorded for this clonotype. The gene calls are TRBV5-1 and TRBJ2-3; possible D gene TRBD1, 6 bases. The V end was cut by 4 bases, the J end by 6 bases, with 18 bases between. Germline V gene lookup returns CDR1 SGHRS and CDR2 YFSETQ. This CDR3 is 15 amino acids long. The CDR3 nucleotides are TGCGCCAGCAGCAATTGGCCTTTGCAGGGGGATACGCAGTATTTT. Translation gives CASSNWPLQGDTQYF. Combining the CDR3 with reference TRBV5-1 and TRBJ2-3 gives the whole variable domain KAGVTQTPRYLIKTRGQQVTLSCSPISGHRSVSWYQQTPGQGLQFLFEYFSETQRNKGNFPGRFSGRQFSNSRSEMNVSTLELGDSALYLCASSNWPLQGDTQYFGPGTRLTVL.